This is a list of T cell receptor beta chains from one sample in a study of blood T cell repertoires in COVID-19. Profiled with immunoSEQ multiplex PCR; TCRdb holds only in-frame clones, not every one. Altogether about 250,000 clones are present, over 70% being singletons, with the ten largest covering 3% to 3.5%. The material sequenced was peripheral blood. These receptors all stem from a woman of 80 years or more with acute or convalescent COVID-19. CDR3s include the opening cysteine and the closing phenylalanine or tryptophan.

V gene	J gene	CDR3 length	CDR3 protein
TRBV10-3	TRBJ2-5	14	CAIARGRDQETQYF
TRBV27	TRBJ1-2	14	CASSLAQGSYGYTF
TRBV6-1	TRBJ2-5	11	CASSSSETQYF
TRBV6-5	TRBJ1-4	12	CASGTVNEKLFF
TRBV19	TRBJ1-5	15	CASRTGETRNQPQHF
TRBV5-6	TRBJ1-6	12	CASSLRRSPLHF
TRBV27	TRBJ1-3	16	CASSLQGSSSGNTIYF
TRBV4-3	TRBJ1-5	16	CASSQDFTGGYQPQHF
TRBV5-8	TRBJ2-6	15	CASSRGAHGANVLTF
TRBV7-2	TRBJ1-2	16	CASSSDLGQGALGYTF
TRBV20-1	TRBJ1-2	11	CSARDDRVYTF
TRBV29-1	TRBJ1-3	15	CSVTVGQGRGNTIYF
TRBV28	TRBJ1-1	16	CASSFSGPTGNTEAFF
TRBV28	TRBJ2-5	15	CASSTGQGWQETQYF
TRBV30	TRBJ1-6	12	CAWSGTGRKLHF
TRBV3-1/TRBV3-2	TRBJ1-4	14	CASSQPGGSEKLFF
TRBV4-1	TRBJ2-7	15	CASSQEEATASEQYF
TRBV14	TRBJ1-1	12	CASSHLSAEAFF
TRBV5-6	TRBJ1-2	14	CASSLAGPNYGYTF
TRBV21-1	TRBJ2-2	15	CASIPGGEYTGELFF
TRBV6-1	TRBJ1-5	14	CASHRGNGNQPQHF
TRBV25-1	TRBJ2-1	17	CASSRGFLAGGGNEQFF
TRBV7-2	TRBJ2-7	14	CASSLGGGYFEQYF
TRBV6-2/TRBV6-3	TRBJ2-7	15	CASIPRPSGRGEQYF
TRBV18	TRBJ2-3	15	CASSPGVTSTDTQYF
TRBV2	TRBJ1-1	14	CASSARTGVTEAFF
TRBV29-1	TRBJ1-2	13	CSGTRDSNYGYTF
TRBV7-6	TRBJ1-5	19	CASSRPTRTGGPPNQPQHF
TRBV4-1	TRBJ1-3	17	CASSQPLGTGAGNTIYF
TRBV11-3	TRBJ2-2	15	CASSPLGAVTGELFF
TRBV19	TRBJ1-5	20	CASSRQRPFSDRAYNQPQHF
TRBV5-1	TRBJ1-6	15	CASSLASDSSSPLHF
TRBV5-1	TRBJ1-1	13	CASSVQGGTEAFF
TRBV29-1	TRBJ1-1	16	CSVSGTGDAGNTEAFF
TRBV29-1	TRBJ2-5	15	CSVQGPSGSAETQYF
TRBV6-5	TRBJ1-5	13	CASSRQGSQPQHF
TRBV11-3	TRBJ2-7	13	CASSLDHSGEQYF
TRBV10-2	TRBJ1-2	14	CASSVTGSSYGYTF
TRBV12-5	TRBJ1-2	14	CASGSTEANYGYTF
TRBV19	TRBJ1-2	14	CASRDQQGSYGYTF
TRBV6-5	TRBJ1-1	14	CASRGGAPDTEAFF
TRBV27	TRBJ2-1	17	CASSLSGRLAGSGEQFF
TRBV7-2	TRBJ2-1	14	CASSGTSVYNEQFF
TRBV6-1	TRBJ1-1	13	CASSEKVISRAFF
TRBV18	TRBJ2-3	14	CASSPGGGTDTQYF
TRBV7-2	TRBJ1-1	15	CASSFLGTLNTEAFF
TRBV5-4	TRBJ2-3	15	CASRTQGSSTDTQYF
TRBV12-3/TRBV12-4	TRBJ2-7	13	CASSLVGSHEQYF
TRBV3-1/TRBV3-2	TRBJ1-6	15	CASSQSTGGNSPLHF
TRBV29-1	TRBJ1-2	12	CSVRTENYGYTF
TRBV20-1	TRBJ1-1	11	CSASSVTEAFF
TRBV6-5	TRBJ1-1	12	CASSPRRGEAFF
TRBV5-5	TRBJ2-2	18	CASSLRPLRQTNTGELFF
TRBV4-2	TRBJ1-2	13	CASSPEGLYGYTF
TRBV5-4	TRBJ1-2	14	CASSKGTANYGYTF